This T cell receptor beta chain emerged from a study of control samples from healthy donors and cancer patients. TCRdb's copy holds only in-frame clones and misses some; the assay was immunoSEQ multiplex PCR. The table lists 130,000 to 150,000 clones, 80% to 95% of them singletons. This CDR3 is 16 amino acids long. Germline V gene lookup returns CDR1 MGHRA and CDR2 YSYEKL. Trimming left V 4 bases short and J 4 bases short, with 17 bases between. The sample holds one count of this clone. V is TRBV4-1 and J is TRBJ1-3; TRBD1 might be the D (5 bases). This TCR was recovered from a young man in good health. The sequenced material came from blood. The CDR3 spells CASSRRVVGTGNTIYF. The CDR3 bases are TGCGCCAGCAGCCGAAGAGTGGTAGGGACCGGAAACACCATATATTTT.